This TCR beta chain was documented in a study of shared clonotypes between healthy human individuals. The donor cohort consisted entirely of Caucasian adults residing in Nashville, Tennessee. Profiled with immunoSEQ multiplex PCR; TCRdb holds only in-frame clones, not every one. The table records about 1.1 million clones, about 80% of them present only once. This CDR3 contains 13 residues. Trimming left V 6 bases short and J 9 bases short, with 15 bases between. Per the germline V gene, CDR1 is KGHSH and CDR2 is LQKENI. The sample consisted of memory CD4+ T cells from PBMCs. Sample subset: CD45RA-negative fraction. The genes are TRBV18 and TRBJ2-1, with TRBD2 as a possible D gene (6 bases). This clonotype was obtained from a man between 18 and 35 years old in good health. Some clones in this sample may be carry-over from other donors' samples. CDR3 sequence (DNA): TGTGCCAGCTCCCGATTTACGGGAGTTGAGCAGTTCTTC. Protein: CASSRFTGVEQFF.